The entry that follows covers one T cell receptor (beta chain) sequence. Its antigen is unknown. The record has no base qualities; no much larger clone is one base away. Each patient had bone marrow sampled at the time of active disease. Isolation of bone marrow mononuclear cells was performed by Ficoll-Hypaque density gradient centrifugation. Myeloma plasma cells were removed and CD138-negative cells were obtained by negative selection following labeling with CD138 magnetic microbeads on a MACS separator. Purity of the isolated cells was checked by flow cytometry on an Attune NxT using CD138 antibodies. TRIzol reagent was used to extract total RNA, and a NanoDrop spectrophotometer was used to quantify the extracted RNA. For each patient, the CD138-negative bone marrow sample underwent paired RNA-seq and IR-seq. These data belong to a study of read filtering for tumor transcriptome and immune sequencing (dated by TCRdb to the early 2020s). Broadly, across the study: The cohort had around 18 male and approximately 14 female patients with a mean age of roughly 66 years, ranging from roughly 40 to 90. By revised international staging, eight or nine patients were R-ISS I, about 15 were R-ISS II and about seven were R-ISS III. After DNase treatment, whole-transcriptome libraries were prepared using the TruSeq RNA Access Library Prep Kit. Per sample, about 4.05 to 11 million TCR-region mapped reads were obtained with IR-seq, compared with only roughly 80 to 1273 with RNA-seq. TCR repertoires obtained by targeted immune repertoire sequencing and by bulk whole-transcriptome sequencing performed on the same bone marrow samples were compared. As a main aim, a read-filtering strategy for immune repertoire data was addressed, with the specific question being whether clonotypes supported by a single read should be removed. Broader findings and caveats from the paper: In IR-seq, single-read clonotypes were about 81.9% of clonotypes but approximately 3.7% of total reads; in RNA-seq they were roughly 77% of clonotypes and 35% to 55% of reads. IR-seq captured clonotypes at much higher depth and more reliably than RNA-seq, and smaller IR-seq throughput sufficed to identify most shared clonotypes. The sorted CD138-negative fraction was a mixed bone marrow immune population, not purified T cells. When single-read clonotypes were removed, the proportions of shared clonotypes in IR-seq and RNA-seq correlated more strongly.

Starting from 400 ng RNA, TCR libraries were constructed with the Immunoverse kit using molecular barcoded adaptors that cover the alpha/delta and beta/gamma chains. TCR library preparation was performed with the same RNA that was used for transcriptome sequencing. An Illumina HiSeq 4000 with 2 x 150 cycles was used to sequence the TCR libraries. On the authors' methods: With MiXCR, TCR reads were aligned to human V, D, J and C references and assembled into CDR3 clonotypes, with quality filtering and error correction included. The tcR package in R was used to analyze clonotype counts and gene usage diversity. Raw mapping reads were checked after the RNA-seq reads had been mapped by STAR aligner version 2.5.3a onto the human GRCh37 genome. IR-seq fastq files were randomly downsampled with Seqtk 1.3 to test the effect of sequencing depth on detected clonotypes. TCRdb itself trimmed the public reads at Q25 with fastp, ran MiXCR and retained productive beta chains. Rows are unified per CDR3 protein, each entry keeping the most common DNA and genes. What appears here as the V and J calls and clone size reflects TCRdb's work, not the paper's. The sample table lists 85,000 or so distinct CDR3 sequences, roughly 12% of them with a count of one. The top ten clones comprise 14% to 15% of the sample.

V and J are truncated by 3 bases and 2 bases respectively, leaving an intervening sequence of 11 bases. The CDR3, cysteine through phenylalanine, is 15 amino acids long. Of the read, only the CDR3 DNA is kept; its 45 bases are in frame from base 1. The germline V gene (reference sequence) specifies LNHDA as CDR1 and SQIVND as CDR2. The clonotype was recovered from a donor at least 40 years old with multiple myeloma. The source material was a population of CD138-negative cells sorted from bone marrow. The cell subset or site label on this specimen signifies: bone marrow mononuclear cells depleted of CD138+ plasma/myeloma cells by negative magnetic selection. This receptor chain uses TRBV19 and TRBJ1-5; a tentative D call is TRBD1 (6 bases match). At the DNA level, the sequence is TGTGCCAGTAGTATCGGAGCAGGGGGCAATCAGCCCCAGCATTTT. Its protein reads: CASSIGAGGNQPQHF.